These 21 T cell receptor beta chains came from one sample sequenced in a study of T cell therapy after organ transplantation. Indicated time point: 20-29 weeks after completion of therapy. These receptors are not linked to any known antigen. The repertoire was sequenced with immunoSEQ multiplex PCR; TCRdb's copy has only in-frame clones and lacks some. The repertoire holds about 20,000 clones, around 84% seen once, with around 36% in the top ten. Material: CD8+ T cells from blood, obtained after autologous CMV-specific T cell therapy. The receptors were sampled from a human patient who had received a solid organ transplant and had CMV disease. Some T cells may be provided by the graft donor.

The genes are TRBV9 and TRBJ2-1; 7 bases map to TRBD1. With V trimmed by 3 bases and J by 0 bases, 12 bases remained unmatched. This CDR3 region has 18 residues. CDR1 SGDLS and CDR2 YYNGEE come from the germline V gene. The CDR3 protein is CASSANLQGSSSYNEQFF. For the CDR3, the DNA is TGTGCCAGCAGCGCGAATCTACAGGGGTCTAGCTCCTACAATGAGCAGTTCTTC.

This chain connects TRBV6-1 to TRBJ2-1, with D possibly matching TRBD2 (6 bases). CDR3 size: 15 residues. V dropped 0 bases and J dropped 15 bases, with 21 bases sitting between them. The germline V gene has CDR1 MNHNS and CDR2 SASEGT. The CDR3 region has the DNA TGTGCCAGCAGTGAAGCGCGGTGGGGCCCCGTGGAGGGGTTCTTC. Protein: CASSEARWGPVEGFF.

The chain combines TRBV11-3 with TRBJ2-7, with D tentatively TRBD1 (6 bases). Looked up from germline, CDR1 is SGHNT and CDR2 is YENEEA. The CDR3 sequence is 15 residues long. Trimming removed 5 bases at V and 3 bases at J, with 17 bases between. CDR3 sequence reads: CASSQDSRADYEQYF. The CDR3 DNA is TGTGCCAGCAGCCAGGACAGTCGGGCGGACTACGAGCAGTACTTC.

This clone was recorded only once. The CDR3 DNA reads as TGCAGGGGAGTTGGGCGATGCCTTAATGAAAAACTGTTTTTT. This codes for CRGVGRCLNEKLFF. The chain employs TRBV29-1 and TRBJ1-4; D is ambiguous. Germline values: CDR1 SQVTM, CDR2 ANQGSEA. The CDR3 extends over 14 amino acids. Full variable domain (remainder filled in from reference TRBV29-1 and TRBJ1-4): SAVISQKPSRDICQRGTSLTIQCQVDSQVTMMFWYRQQPGQSLTLIATANQGSEATYESGFVIDKFPISRPNLTFSTLTVSNMSPEDSSIYLCRGVGRCLNEKLFFGSGTQLSVL.

This clone appeared once. The rearrangement uses TRBV10-2 and TRBJ1-1, with D perhaps matching TRBD1 (5 bases). V was cut by 8 bases and J by 0 bases, with 10 bases left in between. Germline CDR1 and CDR2: WSHSY and SAAADI. The length of the CDR3 is 13 residues. The DNA for the CDR3 is TGCGCCAGCGGGGGGGAGGTGAACACTGAAGCTTTCTTT. This encodes CASGGEVNTEAFF.

This chain links TRBV9 with TRBJ2-1, with 14 bases matching TRBD2. CDR3 size: 14 residues. Germline CDR1 and CDR2: SGDLS and YYNGEE. The V and J ends lost 6 bases and 8 bases, in that order; junction bases with no gene match: 4. The CDR3 DNA is TGTGCCAGCAAGGGACTAGCGGGGGTCGATGAGCAGTTCTTC. It is translated as CASKGLAGVDEQFF.

This chain uses TRBV21-1 with TRBJ2-3; the table's D call of TRBD2 was not tested on the DNA. TRBV21-1 is given as a pseudogene. The CDR3 is made up of 21 amino acids. DNA of the CDR3: TGTGCCAGCAGCCCGACGACCCGACCAGCGGGGGCGGCGAGGGACACAGATACGCAGTATTTT. Translated: CASSPTTRPAGAARDTDTQYF.

In its sample, this clone was seen once. The V gene is TRBV18, the J gene TRBJ1-2, with D unclear. This CDR3 spans 14 amino acids. V shed 6 bases and J shed 2 bases, with 13 bases lying between them. The germline gives CDR1 KGHSH, CDR2 LQKENI. For the CDR3, the DNA is TGTGCCAGCTCTCTTCAGCACGAAAACTATGGCTACACCTTC. Residues: CASSLQHENYGYTF.

V usage is TRBV19 and J usage is TRBJ1-3; no definite D call. Germline lookup yields CDR1 LNHDA and CDR2 SQIVND (reference sequence). CDR3 length: 13 amino acids. V lost 6 bases, J lost 4 bases, and 10 bases lay in between. The CDR3 spells CASRSGSGNTIYF. DNA of the CDR3: TGTGCCAGTAGATCGGGGTCCGGAAACACCATATATTTT.

The rearrangement links TRBV5-6 to TRBJ2-7; D not resolved. V was shortened by 0 bases and J by 5 bases, with 18 bases between the two germline ends. The CDR3 is 16 residues long. The germline gives CDR1 SGHDT, CDR2 YYEEEE. Written as DNA, the CDR3 is TGTGCCAGCAGCTTGGTTCGAGACCGATTTACTAACGAGCAGTACTTC. Protein sequence: CASSLVRDRFTNEQYF.

The V and J genes are TRBV5-4 and TRBJ2-5, with D perhaps matching TRBD1 or TRBD2 (6 bases each). The CDR3 sequence is 15 residues long. Between the trimmed V and J ends, which lost 2 bases and 5 bases, there was a span of 16 bases. Germline V CDR1 and CDR2: SGHNT, YYREEE (reference sequence). DNA of the CDR3: TGTGCCAGCAGCTTTCGATGGGGGGCGACGGAGACCCAGTACTTC. Its protein product is CASSFRWGATETQYF.

This chain connects TRBV9 to TRBJ2-7; tentatively, D is TRBD1 or TRBD2 (5 bases each). The CDR3 runs to 15 residues. CDR1 is SGDLS and CDR2 is YYNGEE in the germline V gene. V lost 1 base, J lost 2 bases, and 13 bases lay in between. The CDR3 DNA reads TGTGCCAGCAGCGTAAACCGGGGCCCCCCCTACGAGCAGTACTTC. Its translation: CASSVNRGPPYEQYF.

The chain is built from TRBV7-6 and TRBJ1-1; D ambiguous. The germline V gene has CDR1 SGHVS and CDR2 FNYEAQ. Trimming pared 5 bases from V and 0 bases from J, leaving 13 bases between. This CDR3 spans 15 amino acids. The CDR3 DNA reads as TGTGCCAGCAGCCCGAGAGGCTGGATGAACACTGAAGCTTTCTTT. Its translation is CASSPRGWMNTEAFF.

The CDR3 DNA reads as TGTGCCAGCAGCGAAGCGGGGGCCTTCACAGATACGCAGTATTTT. Protein product: CASSEAGAFTDTQYF. V usage is TRBV5-4 and J usage is TRBJ2-3; 8 nucleotides match TRBD2. CDR3 length: 15 residues. CDR1 SGHNT and CDR2 YYREEE come from the germline V gene (reference sequence). The V segment lost 4 bases and the J segment 2 bases; nucleotides outside the gene matches: 6.

This clone was counted only a few times. This chain's CDR3 is CASSYGGAGYEQFF. In DNA, the CDR3 is TGTGCCAGCAGTTACGGGGGGGCCGGATATGAGCAGTTCTTC. The chain has TRBV6-5 and TRBJ2-1, with a tentative D call TRBD2 (7 bases). Germline V gene sequence: CDR1 MNHEY, CDR2 SVGAGI. The CDR3 has 14 residues. Trimming cost V 2 bases and J 8 bases, with 13 bases left between them.

A few counts support this clone. This chain links TRBV4-1 with TRBJ2-1, with 7 nucleotides matching TRBD1. J gave up 2 bases and V 4 bases, and 5 bases lay outside the gene matches. Per the germline V gene, CDR1 is MGHRA and CDR2 is YSYEKL. The CDR3 has 15 residues. CDR3 sequence (DNA): TGCGCCAGCAGCCCCCCACAGGGGACCTACAATGAGCAGTTCTTC. This sequence encodes CASSPPQGTYNEQFF.

This sequence joins TRBV5-6 and TRBJ2-7; D possibly corresponds to TRBD1 (5 bases). The CDR3 is 13 residues long. Trimming cost V 0 bases and J 6 bases, with 10 bases left between them. CDR1 is SGHDT and CDR2 is YYEEEE in the germline V gene. CDR3 nucleotides: TGTGCCAGCAGCTTGGAAGTTAGGGGCGAGCAGTACTTC. This translates into CASSLEVRGEQYF.

V is TRBV7-2 and J is TRBJ2-2; D is uncertain. The CDR3 is 14 residues long. The V and J ends lost 1 base and 2 bases respectively, with 5 bases between them. From germline, CDR1 is SGHTA and CDR2 FQGNSA. In DNA form, the CDR3 reads TGTGCCAGCAGCTTAGTCAGAAACACCGGGGAGCTGTTTTTT. This encodes CASSLVRNTGELFF.

The chain carries TRBV19 and TRBJ1-1; D may be TRBD1 (5 bases). Trimming removed 1 base at V and 1 base at J, with 10 bases between. The CDR3 sequence is 15 residues long. Germline V gene data show CDR1 as LNHDA and CDR2 as SQIVND (reference sequence). The CDR3 loop is CASSIGQRGNTEAFF. CDR3 coding DNA: TGTGCCAGTAGTATAGGACAGCGAGGGAACACTGAAGCTTTCTTT.

This clone was seen just once. The rearrangement joins TRBV4-2 to TRBJ1-4; the D is unclear. Germline V gene lookup returns CDR1 LGHNA and CDR2 YNFKEQ. This CDR3 has 15 residues. With 0 bases removed from V and 6 bases from J, the gap between germline ends came to 11 bases. The CDR3 nucleotides are TGTGCCAGCAGCCAAGATCTACTTCCGGATGAAAAACTGTTTTTT. Protein product: CASSQDLLPDEKLFF.

V and J are TRBV7-9 and TRBJ2-1, with D possibly matching TRBD2 (5 bases). This CDR3 contains 15 residues. The germline gives CDR1 SEHNR, CDR2 FQNEAQ (reference sequence). V lost 0 bases and J 4 bases, leaving 10 bases between the germline ends. The chain's CDR3 is CASSLARTVYNEQFF. CDR3 DNA sequence: TGTGCCAGCAGCTTAGCGAGGACTGTATACAATGAGCAGTTCTTC.